The 24 T cell receptor beta chains presented below share a single source sample, sequenced in a study of blood T cells in healthy people across ages. Sample-barcoded 5' priming and a J-beta primer mix drove a second PCR of roughly 7 to 11 cycles. TCRdb re-derived calls from the 5' RACE reads in MiXCR, one entry per CDR3 protein. The sample shows around 900,000 distinct CDR3 sequences, about 28% of them seen only once. Specimen: blood. The receptors derive from an elderly woman in good health.

About this clonotype itself: The junction differs from germline at one of its ends, possibly a read error. The chain uses TRBV14 and TRBJ1-1; D unresolved. In germline, CDR1 is SGHDN, CDR2 FVKESK. The CDR3 consists of 13 residues. The CDR3 loop reads CASSQDAYTGAFF. CDR3 DNA sequence: TGTGCCAGCAGCCAAGACGCATACACTGGAGCTTTCTTT. The complete variable domain, with remaining parts taken from reference TRBV14 and TRBJ1-1, reads EAGVTQFPSHSVIEKGQTVTLRCDPISGHDNLYWYRRVMGKEIKFLLHFVKESKQDESGMPNNRFLAERTGGTYSTLKVQPAELEDSGVYFCASSQDAYTGAFFGQGTRLTVV.

This clonotype was observed a few times. The chain recombines TRBV4-3 with TRBJ2-2, with 9 bases matching TRBD2. V was pared by 4 bases and J by 5 bases, with 17 bases of the junction left unmatched. From germline, CDR1 is LGHNA and CDR2 YSLEER. The CDR3 runs 19 residues. CDR3 protein: CASSRHSVPGLAKTGELFF. The CDR3 DNA sequence: TGCGCCAGCAGCCGTCACTCAGTTCCGGGACTAGCTAAGACCGGGGAGCTGTTTTTT.

The CDR3 sequence is CASSLPATRTEGGSYGYTF. CDR3 DNA sequence: TGTGCCAGCAGCTTGCCAGCTACCAGAACCGAGGGGGGCTCCTATGGCTACACCTTC. This chain uses TRBV7-2 with TRBJ1-2, with D possibly TRBD1 on 6 matching bases. V gave up 3 bases and J gave up 4 bases, with 27 bases separating them. CDR3 length: 19 amino acids. CDR1 and CDR2 from the germline V gene are SGHTA and FQGNSA.

This clonotype has a handful of counts. The V call is TRBV6-4, the J call TRBJ1-1; unclear D gene. CDR1 and CDR2 from the germline V gene are MRHNA and SNTAGT. V lost 6 bases and J 2 bases, leaving 13 bases between the germline ends. CDR3 length: 14 residues. This CDR3 reads CASSPGRENTEAFF. The DNA of the CDR3 is TGTGCCAGCAGCCCGGGCCGTGAAAACACTGAAGCTTTCTTT.

On this clonotype: This may be a read error: a much more frequent sequence differs by one nucleotide. The rearrangement links TRBV7-9 to TRBJ2-5; no definite D call. Deletions cut 1 base from V and 6 bases from J, with 9 bases between. CDR1 is SEHNR and CDR2 is FQNEAQ in the germline V gene (reference sequence). The CDR3 runs to 13 residues. CDR3 DNA: TGTGCCAGCAGCTTAGTGAGTCGACAGACCCAGTACTTC. The encoded protein is CASSLVSRQTQYF.

V and J are TRBV4-1 and TRBJ1-2; 8 nucleotides agree with TRBD1. CDR3 length: 13 amino acids. The J segment lost 8 bases and the V segment lost 5 bases, leaving 7 bases of the junction unmatched. Per the germline V gene, CDR1 is MGHRA and CDR2 is YSYEKL. DNA for the CDR3: TGCGCCAGCAGCTCACGGACAGGGCACGGCTACACCTTC. It codes for CASSSRTGHGYTF.

With regard to this clonotype: Just one base apart from a much larger clone, this may be a read error. This chain joins TRBV7-2 and TRBJ2-7; D not certain. Trimming stripped 6 bases from V and 7 bases from J, with 22 bases between. Germline lookup yields CDR1 SGHTA and CDR2 FQGNSA. CDR3 length equals 15 residues. CDR3: CASSSTTLGSNEQYF. CDR3 bases: TGTGCCAGCAGTTCAACGACCCTGGGGTCCAATGAGCAGTACTTC.

The rearrangement links TRBV5-1 to TRBJ2-1; 12 bases are shared with TRBD2. The CDR3 runs to 15 residues. Trimming removed 4 bases from V and 8 bases from J; junction bases left unmatched: 7. The germline V gene has CDR1 SGHRS and CDR2 YFSETQ. The CDR3 is CASSPTSGGIYEQFF. CDR3 sequence (DNA): TGCGCCAGCAGCCCGACTAGCGGGGGTATCTATGAGCAGTTCTTC.

The table lists this clonotype with many counts. The chain has TRBV4-2 and TRBJ1-4, with 7 bases aligning to TRBD1. Germline CDR1 is LGHNA and CDR2 is YNFKEQ. The CDR3 spans 22 residues. J was trimmed by 5 bases and V by 0 bases; bases with no gene match: 24. DNA of the CDR3: TGTGCCAGCAGCCAAGATCTTCCAACCGGGACAGTGTATCTCGGGAGGAATGAAAAACTGTTTTTT. Protein: CASSQDLPTGTVYLGRNEKLFF.

This clonotype was seen a handful of times. The V and J genes are TRBV6-2 or TRBV6-3 and TRBJ1-5; 8 bases match TRBD1. Germline assignment: CDR1 MNHEY and CDR2 SVGEGT. V shed 0 bases, J shed 4 bases, and the junction held 8 bases outside the gene matches. This CDR3 is 17 amino acids long. The DNA of the CDR3 is TGTGCCAGCAGTTACTCGAAGAGGGACAGGAAAAATCAGCCCCAGCATTTT. Amino acids: CASSYSKRDRKNQPQHF.

The CDR3 sequence is CSASKSPQANSPLHF. DNA of the CDR3: TGCAGTGCTAGTAAGAGCCCCCAGGCTAATTCACCCCTCCACTTT. The chain combines TRBV20-1 with TRBJ1-6; D unresolved. The CDR3 has 15 amino acids. Germline V gives CDR1 DFQATT, CDR2 SNEGSKA (reference sequence). V shed 3 bases and J shed 6 bases, with 15 bases lying between them.

Concerning this clonotype itself: Here the CDR3 omits its conserved ending phenylalanine or tryptophan, so a read error is the likely source. The J gene is TRBJ2-1, the V gene TRBV24-1, with 7 positions matching TRBD1. The junction had 6 bases not matched to a gene; V was cut back by 5 bases and J by 0 bases. Germline lookup yields CDR1 KGHDR and CDR2 SFDVKD. The CDR3 runs to 16 residues. The CDR3, as DNA: TGTGCCACCAGTGCCATCACAGGGGACTCCTACAATGAGCAGTTCGTC. Translated: CATSAITGDSYNEQFV.

This clonotype has ten or more counts. V usage is TRBV7-2 and J usage is TRBJ1-4; D possibly corresponds to TRBD1 (6 bases). Germline V gene sequence: CDR1 SGHTA, CDR2 FQGNSA. CDR3 length equals 15 residues. The V end lost 5 bases, the J end lost 11 bases, and 21 bases lay between the germline ends. The CDR3 here is CASSIGRGRGRKLFF. Here the CDR3 DNA reads TGTGCCAGCAGCATTGGCAGGGGCCGGGGGCGTAAACTGTTTTTT.

Comment on this clonotype: It may be a read error: a sequence one base away is much more abundant. CDR3: CASSQTSGGAMEYNGQFF. The CDR3 nucleotides are TGTGCCAGCAGTCAGACTAGCGGGGGGGCCATGGAGTACAATGGGCAGTTCTTC. The V and J genes are TRBV12-3 or TRBV12-4 and TRBJ2-1, with 14 positions matching TRBD2. There are 18 residues in the CDR3.

The V and J genes are TRBV3-1 and TRBJ2-7; no definite D call. Germline-derived CDR1 and CDR2 are LGHDT and YNNKEL (reference sequence). V shed 0 bases and J shed 4 bases, with 10 bases lying between them. The CDR3 is 14 residues long. In DNA, the CDR3 is TGTGCCAGCAGCCAAGAAAGGGAAATTTACGAGCAGTACTTC. Encoded protein: CASSQEREIYEQYF.

The chain uses TRBV29-1 and TRBJ1-1; maybe TRBD1 (6 bases). Per germline, CDR1 SQVTM and CDR2 ANQGSEA. Trimming took 6 bases from V and 3 from J, leaving 11 bases between them. This CDR3 has 12 residues. The DNA of the CDR3 is TGCAGCGTACGAACAGGGTACACTGAAGCTTTCTTT. It encodes CSVRTGYTEAFF.

The sample holds a few counts of this clonotype. A much larger clone differs from this one at a single base, so this may be a read error. The chain joins TRBV7-2 to TRBJ2-7; 7 bases match TRBD1. Germline CDR1 reads SGHTA; CDR2 reads FQGNSA. The CDR3 has 14 residues. With 4 bases clipped from V and 3 bases from J, the junction kept 6 bases outside the gene matches. The CDR3 spells CASSCEQGRYEQYF. The CDR3 region has the DNA TGTGCCAGCAGCTGTGAACAGGGGCGCTACGAGCAGTACTTC.

This clonotype was counted only a few times. Possible read error: a much larger clone is one base away. V and J are TRBV20-1 and TRBJ2-1, with TRBD1 matching over 8 bases. Losses at the gene ends were 5 bases for V and 6 bases for J; bases not matched to a gene: 24. The CDR3 extends over 19 amino acids. From germline, CDR1 is DFQATT and CDR2 SNEGSKA (reference sequence). The CDR3 region has the DNA TGCAGTGCTCATTCGTCCCGTAGACAGGGGATAAGAGCCTGCAATGAGCAGTTCTTC. Encoded protein: CSAHSSRRQGIRACNEQFF.

The rearrangement joins TRBV6-1 to TRBJ2-3; possibly TRBD2 for D (6 bases). The CDR3 covers 17 residues. The ends were cut back, 7 bases at V and 4 bases at J, with 24 bases in the middle. In germline, CDR1 is MNHNS, CDR2 SASEGT. The DNA of the CDR3 is TGTGCCAGCACCAACGGAGGGGTGAGATCTAGCGCAGATACGCAGTATTTT. Protein product: CASTNGGVRSSADTQYF.

This clonotype was detected only a few times. This chain links TRBV6-4 with TRBJ2-7; TRBD2 matches 9 bases. Trimming took 3 bases from V and 0 from J; bases not matched to a gene: 3. Germline V lookup: CDR1 MRHNA, CDR2 SNTAGT. The CDR3 totals 15 residues. CDR3 sequence reads: CASSEDSGSSYEQYF. Written as DNA, the CDR3 is TGTGCCAGCAGTGAGGATAGCGGGAGCTCCTACGAGCAGTACTTC.

The V gene is TRBV4-3, the J gene TRBJ1-6; D unclear. CDR1 and CDR2 from the germline V gene are LGHNA and YSLEER. The V end was cut by 1 base, the J end by 7 bases, with 11 bases between. The CDR3 spans 15 residues. Here the CDR3 reads CASSQVVGLNSPLHF. The CDR3 DNA reads TGCGCCAGCAGCCAAGTTGTAGGGTTGAATTCACCCCTCCACTTT.

This sequence joins TRBV9 and TRBJ2-1; possible D gene TRBD1, 6 bases. V was trimmed by 2 bases and J by 13 bases, leaving 25 bases between them. From germline, CDR1 is SGDLS and CDR2 YYNGEE. The CDR3 length is 16 residues. This CDR3 is CASSVGTHDFQETQFF. The CDR3 coding sequence is TGTGCCAGCAGCGTCGGGACACATGACTTCCAAGAGACCCAGTTCTTC. The entire variable domain, with the rest obtained from reference TRBV9 and TRBJ2-1, is as follows: DSGVTQTPKHLITATGQRVTLRCSPRSGDLSVYWYQQSLDQGLQFLIQYYNGEERAKGNILERFSAQQFPDLHSELNLSSLELGDSALYFCASSVGTHDFQETQFFGPGTRLTVL.

As to this clonotype: This may be a read error, as it is one base from a much larger clone. V is TRBV3-1 and J is TRBJ1-6; the D is unclear. Trimming cost V 0 bases and J 18 bases, with 15 bases left between them. The CDR3 has 13 residues. Per germline, CDR1 LGHDT and CDR2 YNNKEL (reference sequence). The CDR3 sequence is CASSQDITRAPHF. CDR3 coding DNA: TGTGCCAGCAGCCAAGATATAACGAGGGCCCCCCACTTT.

This clonotype was seen more than once but under ten times. The chain has TRBV9 and TRBJ2-5; TRBD2 matches at 8 bases. The CDR3 extends over 16 amino acids. Germline assignment: CDR1 SGDLS and CDR2 YYNGEE. V was pared by 0 bases and J by 5 bases, with 9 bases of the junction left unmatched. The chain's CDR3 is CASSVGIGGAFETQYF. In nucleotides, the CDR3 is TGTGCCAGCAGCGTAGGGATCGGGGGGGCTTTTGAGACCCAGTACTTC.